These T cell receptor beta chains were read from a single sample in a study of blood T cell repertoires in COVID-19. The data were produced by immunoSEQ multiplex PCR, yet TCRdb's version contains in-frame clones alone and is incomplete. The repertoire has 300,000 to 450,000 clones, about 89% of them found once; the top ten carry approximately 1.2%. Material for sequencing was PBMCs or T cells enriched from blood (not recorded which). The source is a man aged 25-45 years who had recovered from COVID-19. Each CDR3 is given without its conserved first and last residue.

V,J,CDR3
TRBV5-4,TRBJ2-7,ASSGGGDSYEQY
TRBV19,TRBJ2-2,ASRLGGLDTGELF
TRBV29-1,TRBJ1-2,SVWTGDGYT
TRBV5-6,TRBJ2-5,ASRLRRGVGETQY
TRBV7-9,TRBJ1-1,ASSLGIDSTMNTEAF
TRBV20-1,TRBJ2-7,SASGGQGGDEQY
TRBV11-2,TRBJ2-5,ASSLGGSNLETQY
TRBV11-2,TRBJ1-2,ASSGPLLGGDYGYT
TRBV18,TRBJ2-7,ASSPNRGYGHEQY
TRBV9,TRBJ2-1,ASSSSVGGGYNEQF
TRBV30,TRBJ1-2,AWSEDNHGYT
TRBV7-2,TRBJ1-2,ASSDHSQFTSYT
TRBV29-1,TRBJ1-1,SAKTANTEAF
TRBV29-1,TRBJ1-2,SVQGTSQGYGYT
TRBV27,TRBJ1-3,ASSLAGMAGNTIY
TRBV30,TRBJ2-3,AWSVRDRDTQY
TRBV10-3,TRBJ1-2,AINDGTGLNYGYT
TRBV2,TRBJ1-2,ASSSTTWTANYGYT
TRBV6-5,TRBJ1-1,ASSYYLGGNTEAF
TRBV9,TRBJ1-1,ASSRSGQGKNTEAF
TRBV5-1,TRBJ1-2,ASSLSRGTYGYT
TRBV5-8,TRBJ1-2,ASSLVQGNYGYT
TRBV30,TRBJ1-2,AWSGRGQALSLF
TRBV7-9,TRBJ1-2,ASRPEGRVHGYT
TRBV3-1/TRBV3-2,TRBJ2-1,ASNGGGVGGGSYNEQF
TRBV3-1/TRBV3-2,TRBJ2-3,ASSQVQGTTDTQY